This T cell receptor beta chain was captured by sequencing in a study of cytomegalovirus exposure and HLA in healthy donors. The PCR had 60 Vbeta and 13 Jbeta primers. Data came from immunoSEQ multiplex PCR; TCRdb stores just in-frame clones and leaves some out. The table includes 150,000 to 200,000 clones, about four fifths detected once. This clonotype was obtained from a male donor in good health and CMV-seropositive. Sequencing input: PBMCs.

The CDR3 here is CSVEPRGRTEAFF. The CDR3 DNA is TGCAGCGTTGAGCCGCGGGGGAGAACTGAAGCTTTCTTT. J is TRBJ1-1 and V is TRBV29-1, with D tentatively TRBD1 (5 bases). The CDR3 is made up of 13 amino acids. V dropped 3 bases and J dropped 5 bases, with 13 bases sitting between them. Germline CDR1 is SQVTM and CDR2 is ANQGSEA.